The present TCR beta chain was sequenced within a study of cytomegalovirus exposure and HLA in healthy donors. Points from the study as a whole: In a later analysis, across HLA loci, associated TCR counts were highest for DRB1, lowest for HLA-C. Earlier analysis found most TCR beta V segments productive about 87% or about 30% of the time.

PCR employed 60 Vbeta and 13 Jbeta primers. Clones were sequenced by immunoSEQ multiplex PCR, and TCRdb holds only the in-frame ones, with some missing. This table holds about 130,000 clones, 77% found once. This clone appeared a single time. Its matching antigen is unknown. The CDR3 spans 21 residues. The sequencing sample was made of PBMCs. This receptor was obtained from a male donor in good health and CMV-seropositive. The chain combines TRBV21-1 with TRBJ1-4. TRBV21-1 is a recognized pseudogene. CDR3: CASSRGRGSGQREPLEEKLFF. The CDR3 DNA sequence: TGTGCCAGCAGTCGTGGGAGGGGTTCTGGGCAGAGGGAACCGTTAGAGGAAAAACTGTTTTTT.